This entry concerns a single TCR beta chain. The data were obtained in a study of vaccination and CD4 T cells after COVID-19. From the PCR reads, TCRdb called clonotypes with MiXCR, one entry per CDR3 protein. Counted here are about 39,000 distinct CDR3 sequences, 35% to 45% occurring once; the ten biggest clones make up roughly 6%. Stated time point: late sampling 161 to 241 days after vaccination in three convalescent patients. The source material was CD4+ T cells from blood, sampled about 7 months after SARS-CoV-2 vaccination. The source is a human donor who had recovered from COVID-19.

The CDR3 loop reads CASSYIGLAGGGGTDTQYF. CDR3 bases: TGTGCCAGCAGTTACATCGGACTAGCGGGAGGAGGTGGCACAGATACGCAGTATTTT. The chain has TRBV6-5 and TRBJ2-3; 14 positions agree with TRBD2. V lost 2 bases, J lost 1 base, and 8 bases stayed unmatched. The V gene's germline CDR1 is MNHEY and CDR2 SVGAGI. CDR3 length equals 19 residues.